The 22 T cell receptor beta chains below come from one sample, sequenced in a study of blood T cell repertoires in COVID-19. The method was immunoSEQ multiplex PCR; TCRdb's version includes in-frame clones alone and lacks a portion of them. Of 200,000 to 250,000 clones detected, 87% appear once; the ten largest clones hold 3% to 3.5%. The sample was peripheral blood. These receptors were obtained from a man aged 18 to 35 with active or convalescent COVID-19.

The rearrangement uses TRBV10-3 and TRBJ2-5, with TRBD2 identical over 14 bases. Germline V CDR1 and CDR2: ENHRY, SYGVKD. Trimming cost V 3 bases and J 5 bases; bases outside gene matches: 14. The CDR3 covers 19 residues. CDR3 bases: TGTGCCATCAGTGAAGGGACTAGCGGGAGAGTGGGTAGGCGGGAGACCCAGTACTTC. Translated: CAISEGTSGRVGRRETQYF.

This clone was seen a single time. This sequence joins TRBV19 and TRBJ1-6; D gene unclear. V dropped 6 bases and J dropped 0 bases, with 6 bases sitting between them. The CDR3 covers 14 residues. Germline values: CDR1 LNHDA, CDR2 SQIVND (reference sequence). CDR3 nucleotide sequence: TGTGCCAGTAGCCGAGGCTCCTATAATTCACCCCTCCACTTT. Translating gives CASSRGSYNSPLHF. The full variable domain, completed using reference TRBV19 and TRBJ1-6, is DGGITQSPKYLFRKEGQNVTLSCEQNLNHDAMYWYRQDPGQGLRLIYYSQIVNDFQKGDIAEGYSVSREKKESFPLTVTSAQKNPTAFYLCASSRGSYNSPLHFGNGTRLTVT.

The V gene is TRBV9, the J gene TRBJ2-3, with 15 bases fitting TRBD2. Germline values: CDR1 SGDLS, CDR2 YYNGEE. J gave up 4 bases and V 1 base, and 7 bases lay outside the gene matches. The CDR3 length is 18 residues. DNA for the CDR3: TGTGCCAGCAGCGTAAGGACTAGCGGGGGGGCCTACCCAGATACGCAGTATTTT. It encodes CASSVRTSGGAYPDTQYF.

This clone has a handful of counts. This rearrangement joins TRBV4-3 to TRBJ2-7; 8 bases map to TRBD1. This CDR3 spans 15 amino acids. CDR1 and CDR2 from the germline V gene are LGHNA and YSLEER. The V and J ends lost 1 base and 4 bases, in that order; junction bases with no gene match: 6. The CDR3 reads CASSQVVQGEYEQYF. Here the CDR3 DNA reads TGCGCCAGCAGCCAAGTGGTACAGGGGGAGTACGAGCAGTACTTC.

This chain connects TRBV4-3 to TRBJ1-2; TRBD1 matches 9 bases. Per the germline V gene, CDR1 is LGHNA and CDR2 is YSLEER. V shed 4 bases, J shed 7 bases, and the junction held 7 bases outside the gene matches. This CDR3 comprises 14 residues. The CDR3 is CASSPGQGMRGYTF. DNA for the CDR3: TGCGCCAGCAGCCCGGGACAGGGTATGCGTGGCTACACCTTC.

The J gene is TRBJ2-5, the V gene TRBV28; D uncertain. Germline V lookup: CDR1 MDHEN, CDR2 SYDVKM. V was shortened by 5 bases and J by 1 base, with 17 bases between the two germline ends. The CDR3 sequence is 16 residues long. The CDR3 DNA is TGTGCCAGCAGTGGCGTGGGCGTCGTTTTCCAAGAGACCCAGTACTTC. It yields the protein CASSGVGVVFQETQYF.

The rearrangement uses TRBV3-1 (or the pseudogene TRBV3-2) and TRBJ1-5, with D possibly being TRBD1 (5 bases). The CDR3 runs to 15 residues. V gave up 1 base and J gave up 2 bases, with 9 bases separating them. CDR1 is LGHDT, CDR2 YNNKEL, per germline (reference sequence). CDR3 coding DNA: TGTGCCAGCAGCCAAGCAGGGATAGGCAATCAGCCCCAGCATTTT. Residues: CASSQAGIGNQPQHF.

This clone was observed a single time. The CDR3 DNA is TGTGCCAGCTCACCAGACAGGGGGGGATCCTACGAGCAGTACTTC. Its translation is CASSPDRGGSYEQYF. The rearrangement links TRBV18 to TRBJ2-7; 9 bases are a match to TRBD1. CDR3 length: 15 residues. V shed 2 bases, J shed 1 base, and the junction held 3 bases outside the gene matches. The germline CDR1 and CDR2 sequences are KGHSH and LQKENI. Variable domain in full (rest from reference TRBV18 and TRBJ2-7): NAGVMQNPRHLVRRRGQEARLRCSPMKGHSHVYWYRQLPEEGLKFMVYLQKENIIDESGMPKERFSAEFPKEGPSILRIQQVVRGDSAAYFCASSPDRGGSYEQYFGPGTRLTVT.

V is TRBV6-5 and J is TRBJ2-2, with no clear D. The CDR3 contains 13 residues. Germline V gene lookup returns CDR1 MNHEY and CDR2 SVGAGI. V gave up 0 bases and J gave up 7 bases, with 6 bases separating them. The CDR3 bases are TGTGCCAGCAGTTACTCGATCGGCGGGGAGCTGTTTTTT. Translated, it gives CASSYSIGGELFF.

The chain recombines TRBV6-2 or TRBV6-3 with TRBJ1-4, with D hard to call. Germline-derived CDR1 and CDR2 are MNHEY and SVGEGT. The CDR3 runs 15 residues. The ends were cut back, 0 bases at V and 3 bases at J, with 8 bases in the middle. CDR3 residues: CASSYSSRANEKLFF. The CDR3 nucleotides read TGTGCCAGCAGTTACTCATCCCGGGCTAATGAAAAACTGTTTTTT.

This sequence joins TRBV11-2 and TRBJ2-5; 11 nucleotides line up with TRBD2. V lost 5 bases and J lost 4; bases outside the gene matches: 9. The germline V gene has CDR1 SGHAT and CDR2 FQNNGV. The CDR3 runs 16 residues. The chain's CDR3 is CASSARLAGYLETQYF. CDR3 in DNA: TGTGCCAGCAGCGCCCGACTAGCGGGGTATTTAGAGACCCAGTACTTC.

This clone showed up just once. The V call is TRBV29-1, the J call TRBJ1-2; D might be TRBD1 (5 bases). Germline CDR1 reads SQVTM; CDR2 reads ANQGSEA. V was cut by 4 bases and J by 9 bases, with 12 bases left in between. This CDR3 has 11 amino acids. The CDR3 DNA is TGCAGCGTTGTGACGGGGGGAAGCTACACCTTC. Encoded protein: CSVVTGGSYTF.

This rearrangement joins TRBV27 to TRBJ2-1, with TRBD2 matching 8 bases. The ends lost 0 bases at V and 6 bases at J; junction bases unmatched: 10. CDR1 is MNHEY and CDR2 is SMNVEV in the germline V gene (reference sequence). CDR3 length: 17 residues. The CDR3 nucleotides are TGTGCCAGCAGTTTATCCTTGCGGGGGGTCCTACTCAATGAGCAGTTCTTC. Translated: CASSLSLRGVLLNEQFF.

The chain carries TRBV6-5 and TRBJ1-1; TRBD1 matches at 8 bases. Germline values: CDR1 MNHEY, CDR2 SVGAGI. This CDR3 has 12 amino acids. V was clipped by 5 bases and J by 10 bases; unmatched bases: 6. CDR3 DNA sequence: TGTGCCAGCAGTACGAGACAGGGGAGAGCTTTCTTT. It yields the protein CASSTRQGRAFF.

The genes are TRBV7-2 and TRBJ2-6, with 7 bases fitting TRBD1. Trimming cost V 5 bases and J 2 bases; bases outside gene matches: 9. This CDR3 has 17 amino acids. CDR1 and CDR2 from the germline V gene are SGHTA and FQGNSA. The CDR3 loop reads CASSPRQGNPGANVLTF. The CDR3 nucleotides are TGTGCCAGCAGCCCAAGACAGGGAAATCCTGGGGCCAACGTCCTGACTTTC.

This clone was seen a few times. The CDR3 here is CASSYPSAAGGTYEQYF. CDR3 DNA sequence: TGTGCCAGCAGTTACCCCTCGGCAGCGGGAGGAACCTACGAGCAGTACTTC. This chain uses TRBV28 with TRBJ2-7; 9 nucleotides align to TRBD2. Germline V CDR1 and CDR2: MDHEN, SYDVKM. The CDR3 has 17 amino acids. After removal of 4 bases from V and 2 bases from J, the junction contained 12 bases not matched to a gene.

This chain uses TRBV7-9 with TRBJ1-1; the D gene is possibly TRBD1 (6 bases). The CDR3 runs to 18 residues. The V gene lost 1 base and the J gene lost 4 bases, with 22 bases spanning the gap. CDR1 SEHNR and CDR2 FQNEAQ come from the germline V gene (reference sequence). The CDR3 nucleotides are TGTGCCAGCAGCTTAGGCAGGGGAATCGAATGGGCGGGCACTGAAGCTTTCTTT. This codes for CASSLGRGIEWAGTEAFF.

This rearrangement joins TRBV21-1 to TRBJ2-3; TRBD1 is taken as the D call from the table, unchecked against the DNA. TRBV21-1 is tagged as a pseudogene. There are 12 residues in the CDR3. In DNA form, the CDR3 reads TGTGCCAGAGGGGACAACACAGATACGCAGTATTTT. Protein sequence: CARGDNTDTQYF.

The chain has TRBV18 and TRBJ2-1, with D possibly TRBD2 on 6 matching bases. The CDR3 totals 14 residues. CDR1 is KGHSH, CDR2 LQKENI, per germline. The germline V and J ends were trimmed by 3 bases and 1 base, with 7 bases remaining between them. In nucleotides, the CDR3 is TGTGCCAGCTCACCTAGCGGATCCTACAATGAGCAGTTCTTC. Its protein is CASSPSGSYNEQFF. The full variable domain, rest sourced from reference TRBV18 and TRBJ2-1, is NAGVMQNPRHLVRRRGQEARLRCSPMKGHSHVYWYRQLPEEGLKFMVYLQKENIIDESGMPKERFSAEFPKEGPSILRIQQVVRGDSAAYFCASSPSGSYNEQFFGPGTRLTVL.

This chain connects TRBV7-3 to TRBJ1-2; a possible D gene is TRBD1 (5 bases). With 2 bases removed from V and 2 bases from J, the gap between germline ends came to 12 bases. The length of the CDR3 is 15 residues. Germline V lookup: CDR1 SGHTA, CDR2 FQGTGA. The CDR3 sequence is CASSLDGALNYGYTF. The DNA for the CDR3 is TGTGCCAGCAGCTTAGATGGGGCCCTAAACTATGGCTACACCTTC.

The chain is built from TRBV15 and TRBJ2-7; 8 nucleotides match TRBD2. Germline trimming cut 6 bases from V and 2 bases from J; bases unmatched to any gene: 6. The CDR3 has 14 amino acids. The germline V gene has CDR1 LNHNV and CDR2 YYDKDF (reference sequence). The CDR3 region is CATSSSGSTYEQYF. The CDR3 nucleotides read TGTGCCACCAGTTCGAGCGGGAGTACCTACGAGCAGTACTTC.

The chain employs TRBV28 and TRBJ2-7; TRBD2 is a possible D gene (6 bases). V lost 1 base to trimming and J lost 4 bases, with 11 bases between them. CDR1 is MDHEN, CDR2 SYDVKM, per germline. CDR3 size: 14 residues. In DNA form, the CDR3 reads TGTGCCAGCAGTTTATATGGGGGAGGTTACGAGCAGTACTTC. Residues: CASSLYGGGYEQYF.